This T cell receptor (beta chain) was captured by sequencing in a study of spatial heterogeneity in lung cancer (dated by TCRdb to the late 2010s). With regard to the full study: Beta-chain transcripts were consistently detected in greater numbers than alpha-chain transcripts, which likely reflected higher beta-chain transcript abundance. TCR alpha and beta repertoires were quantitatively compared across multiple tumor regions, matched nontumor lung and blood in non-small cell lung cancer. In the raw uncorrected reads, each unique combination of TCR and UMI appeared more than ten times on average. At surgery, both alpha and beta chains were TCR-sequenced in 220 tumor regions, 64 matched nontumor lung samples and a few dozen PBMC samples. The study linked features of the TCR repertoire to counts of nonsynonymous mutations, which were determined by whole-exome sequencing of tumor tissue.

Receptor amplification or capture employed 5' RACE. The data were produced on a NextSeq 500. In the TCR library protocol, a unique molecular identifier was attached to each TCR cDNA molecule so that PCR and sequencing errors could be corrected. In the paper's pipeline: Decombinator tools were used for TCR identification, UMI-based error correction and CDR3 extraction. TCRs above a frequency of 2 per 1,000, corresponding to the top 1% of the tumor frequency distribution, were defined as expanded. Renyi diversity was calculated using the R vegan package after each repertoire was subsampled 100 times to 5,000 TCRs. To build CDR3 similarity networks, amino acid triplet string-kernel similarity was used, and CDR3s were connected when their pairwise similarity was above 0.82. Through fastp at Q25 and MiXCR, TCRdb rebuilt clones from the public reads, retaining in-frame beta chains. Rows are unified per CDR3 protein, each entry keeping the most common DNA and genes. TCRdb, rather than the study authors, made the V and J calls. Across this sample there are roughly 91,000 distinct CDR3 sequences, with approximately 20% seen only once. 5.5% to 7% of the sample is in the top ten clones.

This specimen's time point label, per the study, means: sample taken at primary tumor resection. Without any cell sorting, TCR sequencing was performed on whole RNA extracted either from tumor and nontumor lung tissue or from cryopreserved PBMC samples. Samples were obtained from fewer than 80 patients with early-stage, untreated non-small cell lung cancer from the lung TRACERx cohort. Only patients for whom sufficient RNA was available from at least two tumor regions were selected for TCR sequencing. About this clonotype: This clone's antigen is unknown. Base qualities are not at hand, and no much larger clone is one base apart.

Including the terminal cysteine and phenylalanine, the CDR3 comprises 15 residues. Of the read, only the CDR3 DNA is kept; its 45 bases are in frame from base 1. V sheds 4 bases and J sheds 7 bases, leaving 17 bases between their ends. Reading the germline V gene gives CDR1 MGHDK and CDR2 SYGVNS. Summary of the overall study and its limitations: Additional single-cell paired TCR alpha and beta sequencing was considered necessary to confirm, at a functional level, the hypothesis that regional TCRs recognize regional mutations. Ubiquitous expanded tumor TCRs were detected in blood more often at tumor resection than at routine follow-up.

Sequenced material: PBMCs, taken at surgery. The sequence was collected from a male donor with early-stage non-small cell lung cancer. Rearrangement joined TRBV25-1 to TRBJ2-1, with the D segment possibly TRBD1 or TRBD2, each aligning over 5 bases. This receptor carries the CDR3 CASSAPGPPTNEQFF. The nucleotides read TGTGCCAGCAGTGCACCGGGACCTCCTACGAATGAGCAGTTCTTC.